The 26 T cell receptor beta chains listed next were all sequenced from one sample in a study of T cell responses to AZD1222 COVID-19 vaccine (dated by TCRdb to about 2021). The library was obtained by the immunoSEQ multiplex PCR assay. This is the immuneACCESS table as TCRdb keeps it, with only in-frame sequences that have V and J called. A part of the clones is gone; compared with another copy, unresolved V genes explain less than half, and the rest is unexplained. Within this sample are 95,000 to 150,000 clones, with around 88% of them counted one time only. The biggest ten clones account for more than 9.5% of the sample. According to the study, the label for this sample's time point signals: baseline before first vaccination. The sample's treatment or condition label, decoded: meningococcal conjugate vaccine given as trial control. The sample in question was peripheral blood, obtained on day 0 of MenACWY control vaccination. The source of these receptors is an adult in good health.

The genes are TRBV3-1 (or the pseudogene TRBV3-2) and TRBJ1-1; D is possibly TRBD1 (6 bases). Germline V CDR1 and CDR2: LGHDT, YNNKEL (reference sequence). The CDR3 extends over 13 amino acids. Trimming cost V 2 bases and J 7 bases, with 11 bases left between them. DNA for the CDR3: TGTGCCAGCAGCCAAACCGGGACAAATGAAGCTTTCTTT. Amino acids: CASSQTGTNEAFF.

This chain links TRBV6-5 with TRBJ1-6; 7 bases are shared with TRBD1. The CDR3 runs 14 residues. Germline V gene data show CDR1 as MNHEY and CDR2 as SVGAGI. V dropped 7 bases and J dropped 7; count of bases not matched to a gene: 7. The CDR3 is CASTLTGNNSPLHF. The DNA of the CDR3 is TGTGCCAGCACCCTGACAGGGAACAATTCACCCCTCCACTTT.

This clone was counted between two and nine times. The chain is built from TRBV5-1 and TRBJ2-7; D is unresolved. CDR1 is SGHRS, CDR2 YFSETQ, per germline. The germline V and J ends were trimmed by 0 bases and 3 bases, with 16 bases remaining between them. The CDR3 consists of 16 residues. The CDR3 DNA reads TGCGCCAGCAGCTTGGTCGGTGGGCAGGTCAACTACGAGCAGTACTTC. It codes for CASSLVGGQVNYEQYF.

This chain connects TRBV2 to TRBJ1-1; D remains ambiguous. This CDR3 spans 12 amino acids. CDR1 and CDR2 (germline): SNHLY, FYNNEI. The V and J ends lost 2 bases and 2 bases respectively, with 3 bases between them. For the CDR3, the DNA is TGTGCCAGCAGTGAACAAAACACTGAAGCTTTCTTT. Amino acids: CASSEQNTEAFF.

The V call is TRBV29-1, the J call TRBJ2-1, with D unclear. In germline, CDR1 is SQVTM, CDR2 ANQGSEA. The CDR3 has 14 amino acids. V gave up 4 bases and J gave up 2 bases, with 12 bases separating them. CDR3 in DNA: TGCAGCGTTGGTCTCGCCAGTCCCTACAATGAGCAGTTCTTC. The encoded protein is CSVGLASPYNEQFF.

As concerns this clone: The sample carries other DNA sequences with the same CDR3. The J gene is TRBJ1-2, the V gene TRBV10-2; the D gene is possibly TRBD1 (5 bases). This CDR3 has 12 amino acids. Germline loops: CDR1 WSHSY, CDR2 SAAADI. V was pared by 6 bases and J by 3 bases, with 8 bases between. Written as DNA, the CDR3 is TGCGCCAGCAGACGGGACGACTATGGCTACACCTTC. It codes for CASRRDDYGYTF.

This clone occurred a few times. CDR3 region: CASSLTVGLAGNNEQFF. The CDR3 DNA follows: TGTGCCAGCAGCTTAACCGTTGGACTAGCGGGAAACAATGAGCAGTTCTTC. This chain links TRBV11-3 with TRBJ2-1; 12 bases agree with TRBD2. The CDR3 spans 17 residues. CDR1 is SGHNT and CDR2 is YENEEA in the germline V gene. Trimming took 2 bases from V and 5 from J; bases not matched to a gene: 7.

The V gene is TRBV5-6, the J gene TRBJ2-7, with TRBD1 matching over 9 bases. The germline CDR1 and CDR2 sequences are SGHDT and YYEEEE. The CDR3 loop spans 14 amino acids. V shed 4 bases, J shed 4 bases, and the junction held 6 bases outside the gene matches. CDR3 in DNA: TGTGCCAGCAGCACCGCGGACAGGGGATACGAGCAGTACTTC. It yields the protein CASSTADRGYEQYF.

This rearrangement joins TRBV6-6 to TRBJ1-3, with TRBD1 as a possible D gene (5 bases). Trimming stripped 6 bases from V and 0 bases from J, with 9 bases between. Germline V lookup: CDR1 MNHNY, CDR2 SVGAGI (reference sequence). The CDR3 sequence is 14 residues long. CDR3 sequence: CASSIGGSGNTIYF. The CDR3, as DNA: TGTGCCAGCAGCATCGGGGGCTCTGGAAACACCATATATTTT.

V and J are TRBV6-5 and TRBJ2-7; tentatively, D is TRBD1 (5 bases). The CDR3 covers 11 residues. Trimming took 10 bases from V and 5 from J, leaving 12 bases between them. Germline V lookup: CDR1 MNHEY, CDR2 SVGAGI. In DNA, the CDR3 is TGTGCCACTTCACTGGGGCACGAGCAGTACTTC. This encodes CATSLGHEQYF.

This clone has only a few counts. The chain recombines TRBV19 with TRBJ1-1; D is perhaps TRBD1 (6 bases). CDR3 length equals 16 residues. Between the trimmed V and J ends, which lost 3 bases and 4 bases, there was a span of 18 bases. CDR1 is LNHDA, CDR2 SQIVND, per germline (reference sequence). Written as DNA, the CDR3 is TGTGCCAGTAGTATCCCCTGGCAGGGGCGGATCACTGAAGCTTTCTTT. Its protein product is CASSIPWQGRITEAFF.

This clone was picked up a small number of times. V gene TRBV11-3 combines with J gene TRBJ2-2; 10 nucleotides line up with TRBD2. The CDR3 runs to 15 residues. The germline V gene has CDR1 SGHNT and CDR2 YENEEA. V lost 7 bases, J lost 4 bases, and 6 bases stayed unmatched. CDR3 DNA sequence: TGTGCCAGCACCCTAACTAGCGGGATCACCGGGGAGCTGTTTTTT. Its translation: CASTLTSGITGELFF. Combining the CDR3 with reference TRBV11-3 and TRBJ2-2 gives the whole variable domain EAGVVQSPRYKIIEKKQPVAFWCNPISGHNTLYWYLQNLGQGPELLIRYENEEAVDDSQLPKDRFSAERLKGVDSTLKIQPAELGDSAVYLCASTLTSGITGELFFGEGSRLTVL.

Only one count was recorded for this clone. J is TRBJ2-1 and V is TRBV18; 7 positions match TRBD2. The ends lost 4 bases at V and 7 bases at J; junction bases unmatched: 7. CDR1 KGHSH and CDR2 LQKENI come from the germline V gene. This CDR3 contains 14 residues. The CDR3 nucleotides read TGTGCCAGCTCACGGGAAGCGGGAACGAATGAGCAGTTCTTC. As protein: CASSREAGTNEQFF.

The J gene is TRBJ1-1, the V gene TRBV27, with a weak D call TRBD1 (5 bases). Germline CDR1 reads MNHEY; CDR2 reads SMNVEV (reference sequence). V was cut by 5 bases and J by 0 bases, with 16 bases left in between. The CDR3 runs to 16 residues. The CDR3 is CASSKEGATVNTEAFF. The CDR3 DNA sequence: TGTGCCAGCAGTAAAGAAGGGGCAACGGTGAACACTGAAGCTTTCTTT.

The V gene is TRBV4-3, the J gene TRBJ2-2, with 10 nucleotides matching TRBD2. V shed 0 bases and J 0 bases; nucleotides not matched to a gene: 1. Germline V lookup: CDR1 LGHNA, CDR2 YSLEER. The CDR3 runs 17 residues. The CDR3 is CASSQEGLASNTGELFF. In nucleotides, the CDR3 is TGCGCCAGCAGCCAAGAGGGACTAGCGTCGAACACCGGGGAGCTGTTTTTT.

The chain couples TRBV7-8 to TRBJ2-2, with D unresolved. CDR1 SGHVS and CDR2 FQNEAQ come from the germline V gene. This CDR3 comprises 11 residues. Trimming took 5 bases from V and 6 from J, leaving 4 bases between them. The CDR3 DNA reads TGTGCCAGCAGCCCACCCGGGGAGCTGTTTTTT. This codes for CASSPPGELFF.

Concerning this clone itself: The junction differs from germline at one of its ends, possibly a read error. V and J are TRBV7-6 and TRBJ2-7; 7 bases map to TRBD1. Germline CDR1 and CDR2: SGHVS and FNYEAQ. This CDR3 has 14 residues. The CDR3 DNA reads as TGTGCCAGCAGCGTAAGGGACAGCTCCTACGAGCGGTACTTC. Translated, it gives CASSVRDSSYERYF.

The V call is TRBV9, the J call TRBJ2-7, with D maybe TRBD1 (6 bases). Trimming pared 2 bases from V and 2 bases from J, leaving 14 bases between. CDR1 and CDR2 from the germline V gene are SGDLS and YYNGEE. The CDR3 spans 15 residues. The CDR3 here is CASSVSPTGTYEQYF. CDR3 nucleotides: TGTGCCAGCAGCGTGTCCCCTACAGGGACCTACGAGCAGTACTTC.

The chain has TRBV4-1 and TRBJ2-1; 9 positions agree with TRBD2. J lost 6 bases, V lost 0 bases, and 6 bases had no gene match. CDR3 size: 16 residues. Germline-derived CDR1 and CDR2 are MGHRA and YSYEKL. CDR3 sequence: CASSQDRGTSINEQFF. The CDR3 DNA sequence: TGCGCCAGCAGCCAAGATCGCGGGACTAGCATCAATGAGCAGTTCTTC.

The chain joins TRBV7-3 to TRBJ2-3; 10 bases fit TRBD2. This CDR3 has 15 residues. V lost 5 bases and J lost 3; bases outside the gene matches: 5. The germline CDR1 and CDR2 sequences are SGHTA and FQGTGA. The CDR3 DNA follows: TGTGCCAGCAGCCCAGCGGGAGGGGTAACAGATACGCAGTATTTT. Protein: CASSPAGGVTDTQYF.

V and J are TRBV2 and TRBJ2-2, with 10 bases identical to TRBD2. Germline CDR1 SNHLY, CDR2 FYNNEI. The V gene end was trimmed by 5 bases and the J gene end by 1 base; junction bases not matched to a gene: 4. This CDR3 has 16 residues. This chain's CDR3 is CASSSRLAGNTGELFF. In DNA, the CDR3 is TGTGCCAGCAGTTCAAGACTAGCGGGGAACACCGGGGAGCTGTTTTTT.

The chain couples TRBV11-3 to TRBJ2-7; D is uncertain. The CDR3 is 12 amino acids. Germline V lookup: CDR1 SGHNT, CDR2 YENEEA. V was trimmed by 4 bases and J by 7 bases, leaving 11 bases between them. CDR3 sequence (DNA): TGTGCCAGCAGCTCTACCATTTGGGAGCAGTACTTC. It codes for CASSSTIWEQYF.

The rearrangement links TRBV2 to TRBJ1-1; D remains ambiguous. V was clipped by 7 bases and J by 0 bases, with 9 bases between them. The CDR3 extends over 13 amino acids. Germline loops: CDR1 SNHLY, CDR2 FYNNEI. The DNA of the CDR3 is TGTGCCAGCACCCAGAGCATGAACACTGAAGCTTTCTTT. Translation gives CASTQSMNTEAFF.

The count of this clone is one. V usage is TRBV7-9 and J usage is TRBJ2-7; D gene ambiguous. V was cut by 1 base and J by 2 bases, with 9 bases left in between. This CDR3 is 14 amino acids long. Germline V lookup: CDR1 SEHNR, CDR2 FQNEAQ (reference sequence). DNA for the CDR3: TGTGCCAGCAGCTTAGGTGGCCCAGCCTACGAGCAGTACTTC. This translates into CASSLGGPAYEQYF.

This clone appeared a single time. The CDR3 sequence: CASRHLAAYEQYF. CDR3 bases: TGCGCCAGCAGACATCTAGCGGCCTACGAGCAGTACTTC. The chain combines TRBV5-1 with TRBJ2-7; 7 bases agree with TRBD2. CDR3 length equals 13 residues. Germline V lookup: CDR1 SGHRS, CDR2 YFSETQ. V gave up 5 bases and J gave up 2 bases; unmatched junction bases: 4.

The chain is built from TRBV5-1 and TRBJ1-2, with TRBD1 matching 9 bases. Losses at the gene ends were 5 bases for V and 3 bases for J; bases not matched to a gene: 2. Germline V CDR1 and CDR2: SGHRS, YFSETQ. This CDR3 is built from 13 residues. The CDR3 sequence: CASSTGGDYGYTF. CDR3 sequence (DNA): TGCGCCAGCAGTACAGGGGGCGACTATGGCTACACCTTC.